This TCR beta chain derives from a study of blood T cell repertoires in COVID-19. Study summary: Italy, Spain and the United States were the sources of the convalescent and acute COVID-19 samples. From T cells, B-cell-depleted T cells, or PBMCs came the material, which was cDNA or gDNA.

Original handling: Estimates of nucleated cell counts were drawn from the amplification of reference gene primers. Assay used: immunoSEQ multiplex PCR; TCRdb lists only in-frame clones, some missing. Clonal size and the V and J genes are those of that table, whereas D and trimming came from the DNA. The table shows about 230,000 clones, with 75% to 85% occurring only once. V shed 5 bases and J 2 bases; nucleotides not matched to a gene: 6. The CDR3 extends over 15 amino acids. Germline V CDR1 and CDR2: MDHEN, SYDVKM. The sequence came from a woman at least 80 years old with COVID-19, enrolled during active disease. This chain joins TRBV28 and TRBJ2-7, with 10 bases identical to TRBD1. Material for sequencing was peripheral blood. CDR3 region: CASSPPGQGTYEQYF. In DNA form, the CDR3 reads TGTGCCAGCAGTCCACCGGGACAGGGGACCTACGAGCAGTACTTC. Supplemented by reference TRBV28 and TRBJ2-7, the full variable domain reads DVKVTQSSRYLVKRTGEKVFLECVQDMDHENMFWYRQDPGLGLRLIYFSYDVKMKEKGDIPEGYSVSREKKERFSLILESASTNQTSMYLCASSPPGQGTYEQYFGPGTRLTVT.